The 5 T cell receptor beta chains presented below share a single source sample, sequenced in a study of blood T cells in healthy people across ages. Primers used in a second PCR of about 6 to 12 cycles were a sample-barcoded 5' primer and a J-beta primer mix. A single record per CDR3 protein comes from TCRdb applying MiXCR to the 5' RACE reads. This table has under 850,000 distinct CDR3 sequences, approximately 35% appearing once. Sequencing was performed on blood. These receptors all come from a man aged 18 to 30 in good health.

As to this clonotype: Mismatch with germline at one junction end may stem from a read error. This chain links TRBV12-3 or TRBV12-4 with TRBJ2-5; D unclear. This CDR3 has 16 residues. The CDR3: CANSLGYTAIQETQYF. The CDR3 region has the DNA TGTGCCAACAGTTTAGGATACACGGCTATTCAAGAGACCCAGTACTTC.

About this clonotype: One base away lies a much larger clone, so this may be a sequencing read error. The chain has TRBV7-2 and TRBJ2-7, with 9 bases identical to TRBD1. The CDR3 runs 15 residues. V trimming: 4 bases; J trimming: 7 bases; junction bases outside the gene matches: 11. The germline V gene encodes CDR1 SGHTA and CDR2 FQGNSA. The CDR3 reads CASSSSGTGTDEQYF. CDR3 DNA: TGTGCCAGCAGCTCCTCCGGGACAGGGACCGATGAGCAGTACTTC. Together with reference TRBV7-2 and TRBJ2-7, the CDR3 gives the full variable domain: GAGVSQSPSNKVTEKGKDVELRCDPISGHTALYWYRQSLGQGLEFLIYFQGNSAPDKSGLPSDRFSAERTGGSVSTLTIQRTQQEDSAVYLCASSSSGTGTDEQYFGPGTRLTVT.

CDR3 coding DNA: TGTGCCACCAGCAGATTTGGGACAGGGGCGATGCACAATGAGCAGTTCTTC. Protein: CATSRFGTGAMHNEQFF. The J gene is TRBJ2-1, the V gene TRBV15, with TRBD1 identical over 10 bases. Germline CDR1 reads LNHNV; CDR2 reads YYDKDF (reference sequence). The length of the CDR3 is 17 residues. Losses at the gene ends were 2 bases for V and 5 bases for J; bases not matched to a gene: 9.

The chain links TRBV12-3 or TRBV12-4 to TRBJ2-3; no definite D call. This CDR3 comprises 13 residues. The V end lost 4 bases, the J end lost 9 bases, and 14 bases lay between the germline ends. Here the CDR3 reads CASSSSVRATQYF. In DNA form, the CDR3 reads TGTGCCAGCAGTTCCTCGGTTCGCGCCACGCAGTATTTT.

The gene calls are TRBV12-5 and TRBJ1-4; unclear D gene. Per germline, CDR1 LGHNT and CDR2 FRNRAP. CDR3 size: 16 residues. Trimming took 0 bases from V and 4 from J, leaving 12 bases between them. Written as DNA, the CDR3 is TGTGCTAGTGGTTTGGTACTGAGGGCCAATAATGAAAAACTGTTTTTT. Its translation: CASGLVLRANNEKLFF.